This entry features one T cell receptor (beta chain) sequence. The antigen is not known. This sample was taken from a study of T cells in localized non-small cell lung cancer. Findings of the study overall: Heterogeneity remains possible, as sequencing covered one tumor region only. A median approximately 53 of the top 100 tumor clones appeared in adjacent lung. Uninvolved neighboring lung showed the greatest T cell clonality, exceeding tumor.

TCRdb's copy holds only in-frame clones and misses some; the assay was immunoSEQ multiplex PCR. The repertoire holds fewer than 30,000 clones, with about nine tenths as singletons. The TCR sequence derives from a woman aged 35-70 years with stage I lung adenocarcinoma. The specimen was peripheral blood, collected before any cancer treatment.

CDR3 coding DNA: TGTGCCAGCAGCCTCCGGGGACCTTTTACCGGGGAGCTGTTTTTT. This gives the protein CASSLRGPFTGELFF. The chain carries TRBV5-6 and TRBJ2-2, with D possibly called TRBD1 or TRBD2 (5 bases each). Between the trimmed V and J ends, which lost 4 bases and 5 bases, there was a span of 15 bases. The CDR3 is made up of 15 amino acids. CDR1 SGHDT and CDR2 YYEEEE come from the germline V gene.